One T cell receptor (beta chain) is described in this entry. The sample is drawn from a study of patients and donors after allogeneic stem cell transplantation. Each CDR3 protein is one row after TCRdb ran MiXCR on the RT-PCR reads. The profile covers more than 150,000 distinct CDR3 sequences, with about 24% appearing a single time and roughly 26% taken by the ten largest. CDR1 and CDR2 from the germline V gene are SGHTA and FQGNSA. Trimming pared 5 bases from V and 6 bases from J, leaving 13 bases between. The CDR3 totals 13 residues. The chain recombines TRBV7-2 with TRBJ1-1, with a tentative D call TRBD1 (5 bases). Sequencing used blood, either unsorted or a sorted T cell fraction (not recorded which). The sequence came from a human donor who was either an allogeneic HSCT recipient or a stem cell or donor lymphocyte infusion donor (not recorded which). It is not recorded whose cells these are; they may come from a transplant donor. This CDR3 reads CASSQGVSAEAFF. The CDR3 DNA sequence: TGTGCCAGCAGCCAGGGCGTATCCGCTGAAGCTTTCTTT.